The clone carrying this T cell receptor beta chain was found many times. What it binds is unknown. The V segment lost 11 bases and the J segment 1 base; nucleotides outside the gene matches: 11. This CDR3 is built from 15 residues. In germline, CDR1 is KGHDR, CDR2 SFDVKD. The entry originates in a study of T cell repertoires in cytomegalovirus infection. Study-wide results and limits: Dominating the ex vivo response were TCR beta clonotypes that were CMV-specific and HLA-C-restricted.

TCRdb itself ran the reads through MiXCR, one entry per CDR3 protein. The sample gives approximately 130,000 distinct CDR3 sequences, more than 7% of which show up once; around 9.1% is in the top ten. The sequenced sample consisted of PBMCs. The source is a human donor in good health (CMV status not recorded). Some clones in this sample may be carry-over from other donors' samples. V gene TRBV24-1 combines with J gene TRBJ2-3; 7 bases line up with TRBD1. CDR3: CAIASRDSRTDTQYF. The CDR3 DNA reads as TGTGCCATCGCCTCCCGGGACAGTCGCACAGATACGCAGTATTTT.